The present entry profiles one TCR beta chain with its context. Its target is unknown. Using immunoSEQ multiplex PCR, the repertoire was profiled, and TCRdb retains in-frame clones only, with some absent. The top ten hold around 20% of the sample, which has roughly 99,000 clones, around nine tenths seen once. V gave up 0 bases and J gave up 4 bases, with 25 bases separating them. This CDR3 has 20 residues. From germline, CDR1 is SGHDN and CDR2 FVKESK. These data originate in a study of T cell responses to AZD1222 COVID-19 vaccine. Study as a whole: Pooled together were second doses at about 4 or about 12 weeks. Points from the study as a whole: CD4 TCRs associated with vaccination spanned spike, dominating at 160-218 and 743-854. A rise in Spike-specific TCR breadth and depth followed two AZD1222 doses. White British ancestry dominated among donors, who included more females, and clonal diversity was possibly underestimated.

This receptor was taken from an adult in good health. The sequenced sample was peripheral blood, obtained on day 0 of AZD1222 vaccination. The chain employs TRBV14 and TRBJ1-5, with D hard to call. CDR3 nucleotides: TGTGCCAGCAGCCAAGAGAGGATAGTTAAGGTCACCGACACAAATCAGCCCCAGCATTTT. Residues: CASSQERIVKVTDTNQPQHF. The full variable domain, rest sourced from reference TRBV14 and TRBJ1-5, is EAGVTQFPSHSVIEKGQTVTLRCDPISGHDNLYWYRRVMGKEIKFLLHFVKESKQDESGMPNNRFLAERTGGTYSTLKVQPAELEDSGVYFCASSQERIVKVTDTNQPQHFGDGTRLSIL.